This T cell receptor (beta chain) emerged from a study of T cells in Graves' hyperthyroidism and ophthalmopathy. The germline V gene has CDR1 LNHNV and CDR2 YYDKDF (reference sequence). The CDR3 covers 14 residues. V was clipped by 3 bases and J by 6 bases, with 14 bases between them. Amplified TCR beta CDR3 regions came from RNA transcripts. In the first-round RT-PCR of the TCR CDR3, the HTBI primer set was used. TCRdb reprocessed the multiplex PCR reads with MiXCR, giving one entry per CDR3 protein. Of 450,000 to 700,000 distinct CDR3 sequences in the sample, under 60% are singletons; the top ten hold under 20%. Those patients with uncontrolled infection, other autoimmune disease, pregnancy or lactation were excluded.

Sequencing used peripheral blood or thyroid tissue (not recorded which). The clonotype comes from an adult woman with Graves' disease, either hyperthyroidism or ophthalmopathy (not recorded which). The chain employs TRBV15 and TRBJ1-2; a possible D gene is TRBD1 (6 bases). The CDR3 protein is CATSRDGGRNGYTF. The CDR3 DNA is TGTGCCACCAGCAGGGACGGGGGGCGCAATGGCTACACCTTC.